Below, 17 T cell receptor beta chains from the same sample are listed, as sequenced in a study of Graves' ophthalmopathy and Graves' hyperthyroidism. Amplification of the TCR beta CDR3 regions used RNA transcripts (as template). First-round RT-PCR employed HTBI primers, with a second-round multiplex PCR after it. TCRdb recomputed calls from the multiplex PCR reads with MiXCR, one row per CDR3 protein. The table records fewer than 250,000 distinct CDR3 sequences, less than 30% of them present only once. Sequences were obtained from peripheral blood. The receptors stem from a man in his forties or fifties with Graves' ophthalmopathy.

This clonotype was observed many times. J is TRBJ2-7 and V is TRBV5-1, with 9 bases that match TRBD1. Per the germline V gene, CDR1 is SGHRS and CDR2 is YFSETQ. V lost 3 bases, J lost 3 bases, and 10 bases stayed unmatched. The CDR3 is 16 residues long. The CDR3, as DNA: TGCGCCAGCAGCTCGCAGGGACAGGGAGGGGGCTACGAGCAGTACTTC. Its translation is CASSSQGQGGGYEQYF.

This clonotype came up many times. The genes are TRBV6-1 and TRBJ2-7, with 9 positions matching TRBD2. Germline V CDR1 and CDR2: MNHNS, SASEGT. The CDR3 has 14 residues. The J segment lost 3 bases and the V segment lost 11 bases, leaving 11 bases of the junction unmatched. CDR3 DNA sequence: TGTGCCGGCACCGCGGGAGGGCCTTACTACGAGCAGTACTTC. Its protein product is CAGTAGGPYYEQYF.

In its sample, this clonotype was seen many times. The CDR3 loop reads CASSYPDETGKETQYF. Here the CDR3 DNA reads TGTGCCAGCAGTTACCCAGACGAGACAGGGAAAGAGACCCAGTACTTC. This rearrangement joins TRBV6-5 to TRBJ2-5; 7 bases fit TRBD1. Germline V gives CDR1 MNHEY, CDR2 SVGAGI. V lost 2 bases, J lost 3 bases, and 9 bases stayed unmatched. The CDR3 length is 16 residues.

The chain recombines TRBV6-1 with TRBJ2-5; D not certain. The germline V gene encodes CDR1 MNHNS and CDR2 SASEGT. V was clipped by 0 bases and J by 4 bases, with 3 bases between them. CDR3 length: 12 residues. CDR3 in DNA: TGTGCCAGCAGTGAAGCGCTAGAGACCCAGTACTTC. Its protein is CASSEALETQYF.

The table lists this clonotype with many counts. The J gene is TRBJ2-7, the V gene TRBV6-1, with D tentatively TRBD1 or TRBD2 (5 bases each). CDR3 length: 15 amino acids. The ends were cut back, 2 bases at V and 6 bases at J, with 17 bases in the middle. The germline gives CDR1 MNHNS, CDR2 SASEGT. CDR3 protein: CASSERSLGVREQYF. The CDR3 DNA reads TGTGCCAGCAGTGAAAGGTCCTTGGGGGTCCGCGAGCAGTACTTC.

V usage is TRBV28 and J usage is TRBJ2-5; 9 bases align to TRBD2. Germline loops: CDR1 MDHEN, CDR2 SYDVKM. This CDR3 contains 15 residues. V was clipped by 5 bases and J by 3 bases; unmatched bases: 7. The CDR3 bases are TGTGCCAGCAGTGACAGCGGGAGGTCGGAAGAGACCCAGTACTTC. Amino acid sequence: CASSDSGRSEETQYF.

The chain uses TRBV4-1 and TRBJ1-1; TRBD1 might be the D (5 bases). Per germline, CDR1 MGHRA and CDR2 YSYEKL. The CDR3 extends over 17 amino acids. The V end was cut by 0 bases, the J end by 1 base, with 15 bases between. DNA of the CDR3: TGCGCCAGCAGCCAAGATAGGGACGGGGTTTGGAACACTGAAGCTTTCTTT. It codes for CASSQDRDGVWNTEAFF.

This clonotype came up many times. This chain joins TRBV10-2 and TRBJ2-7, with 9 bases identical to TRBD1. The CDR3 runs to 14 residues. The germline V gene encodes CDR1 WSHSY and CDR2 SAAADI. With V trimmed by 0 bases and J by 7 bases, 4 bases remained unmatched. This CDR3 is CASSESTGGFEQYF. The CDR3 nucleotides read TGCGCCAGCAGTGAGTCAACAGGGGGCTTTGAGCAGTACTTC.

This clonotype was seen repeatedly, ten times or more. The gene calls are TRBV30 and TRBJ2-2; 10 nucleotides line up with TRBD2. V lost 6 bases and J lost 6; bases outside the gene matches: 7. This CDR3 is 14 amino acids long. CDR1 is GTSNPN, CDR2 SVGIG, per germline (reference sequence). The CDR3 DNA is TGTGCCTGCCCGGCTAGCGGGAGACCCGGGGAGCTGTTTTTT. Translating it yields CACPASGRPGELFF. The full variable domain, rest sourced from reference TRBV30 and TRBJ2-2, is SQTIHQWPATLVQPVGSPLSLECTVEGTSNPNLYWYRQAAGRGLQLLFYSVGIGQISSEVPQNLSASRPQDRQFILSSKKLLLSDSGFYLCACPASGRPGELFFGEGSRLTVL.

This clonotype was counted many times. The rearrangement joins TRBV20-1 to TRBJ2-7; D gene uncertain. The CDR3 is 15 amino acids. Trimming shortened V by 2 bases and J by 5 bases, and 19 bases separated the two germline ends. The germline gives CDR1 DFQATT, CDR2 SNEGSKA (reference sequence). The CDR3: CSARNFKDVVHEQYF. The CDR3, as DNA: TGCAGTGCTAGAAACTTCAAAGACGTGGTCCACGAGCAGTACTTC.

The chain is built from TRBV19 and TRBJ1-1, with D possibly being TRBD1 (6 bases). The CDR3 runs to 13 residues. Per the germline V gene, CDR1 is LNHDA and CDR2 is SQIVND (reference sequence). Trimming cost V 8 bases and J 7 bases, with 17 bases left between them. In DNA, the CDR3 is TGTGCCAGTGCCAAACAGGGTGCCGATGAAGCTTTCTTT. Its protein product is CASAKQGADEAFF.

The table lists this clonotype with many counts. The J gene is TRBJ1-1, the V gene TRBV10-3, with D tentatively TRBD1 (5 bases). The germline V and J ends were trimmed by 7 bases and 4 bases, with 13 bases remaining between them. The CDR3 loop spans 13 amino acids. The germline CDR1 and CDR2 sequences are ENHRY and SYGVKD. CDR3 bases: TGTGCCATCAATCAGGGCTCAACCACTGAAGCTTTCTTT. Amino acid sequence: CAINQGSTTEAFF.

The rearrangement links TRBV6-1 to TRBJ1-5, with 7 bases matching TRBD1. Germline V gene lookup returns CDR1 MNHNS and CDR2 SASEGT. The ends lost 1 base at V and 10 bases at J; junction bases unmatched: 7. The CDR3 totals 14 residues. This chain's CDR3 is CASSEVEGTAPQHF. Written as DNA, the CDR3 is TGTGCCAGCAGTGAAGTAGAGGGGACAGCTCCCCAGCATTTT.

The rearrangement links TRBV28 to TRBJ2-7; TRBD2 agrees at 7 bases. The CDR3 is 14 amino acids. Trimming at V came to 6 bases and at J to 2 bases, leaving 7 bases not matched to a gene. The germline V gene has CDR1 MDHEN and CDR2 SYDVKM. CDR3 sequence: CASSPRGVTYEQYF. CDR3 nucleotide sequence: TGTGCCAGCAGCCCTCGGGGGGTAACCTACGAGCAGTACTTC.

This clonotype showed up many times. This chain links TRBV6-2 or TRBV6-3 with TRBJ2-2; D unresolved. V was trimmed by 6 bases and J by 7 bases, leaving 12 bases between them. The V gene's germline CDR1 is MNHEY and CDR2 SVGEGT. This CDR3 comprises 13 residues. CDR3 DNA: TGTGCCAGCAGCGAGTTACGCTTCGGGGAGCTGTTTTTT. Residues: CASSELRFGELFF.

The chain has TRBV7-2 and TRBJ2-7, with 9 positions matching TRBD1. This CDR3 contains 14 residues. V lost 5 bases, J lost 3 bases, and 5 bases stayed unmatched. Germline loops: CDR1 SGHTA, CDR2 FQGNSA. The chain's CDR3 is CASSRDREIYEQYF. The CDR3 DNA is TGTGCCAGCAGCCGGGACAGGGAGATCTACGAGCAGTACTTC.

This clonotype was seen repeatedly, ten times or more. The chain employs TRBV5-1 and TRBJ2-2; D call uncertain. Germline V gives CDR1 SGHRS, CDR2 YFSETQ. V was cut by 2 bases and J by 4 bases, with 12 bases left in between. The length of the CDR3 is 15 residues. The CDR3 region is CASSFRTRGTGELFF. In DNA form, the CDR3 reads TGCGCCAGCAGCTTCCGGACGAGAGGCACCGGGGAGCTGTTTTTT. Full variable domain (rest looked up from reference TRBV5-1 and TRBJ2-2): KAGVTQTPRYLIKTRGQQVTLSCSPISGHRSVSWYQQTPGQGLQFLFEYFSETQRNKGNFPGRFSGRQFSNSRSEMNVSTLELGDSALYLCASSFRTRGTGELFFGEGSRLTVL.